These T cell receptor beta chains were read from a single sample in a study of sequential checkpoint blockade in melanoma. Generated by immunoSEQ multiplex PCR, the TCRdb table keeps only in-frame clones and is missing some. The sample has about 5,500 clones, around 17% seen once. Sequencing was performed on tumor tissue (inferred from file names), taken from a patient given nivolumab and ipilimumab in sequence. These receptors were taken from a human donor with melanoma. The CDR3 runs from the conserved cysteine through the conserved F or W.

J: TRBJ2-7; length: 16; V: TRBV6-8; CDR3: CASSPPRDRGYYEQYF
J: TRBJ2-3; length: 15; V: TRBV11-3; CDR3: CASSLLTGGADTQYF
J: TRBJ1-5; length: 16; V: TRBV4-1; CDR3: CASSQEGNRVSEPQHF
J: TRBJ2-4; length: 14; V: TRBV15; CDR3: CATSRDRRGYIQYF
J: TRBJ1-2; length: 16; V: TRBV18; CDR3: CASSPLPGTGNYGYTF
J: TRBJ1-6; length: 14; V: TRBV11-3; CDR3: CASSSGISNSPLHF
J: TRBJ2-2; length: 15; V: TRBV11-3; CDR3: CASSPGQGRTGELFF
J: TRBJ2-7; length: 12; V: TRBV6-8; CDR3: CATRQSSYEQYF
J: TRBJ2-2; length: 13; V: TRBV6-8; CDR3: CASSYGRTGELFF
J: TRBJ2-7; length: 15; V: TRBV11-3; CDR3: CASSLFTGRAYEQYF
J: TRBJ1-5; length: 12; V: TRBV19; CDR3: CASRGGNQPQHF
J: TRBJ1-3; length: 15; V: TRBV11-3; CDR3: CASSFGGSRGNTIYF
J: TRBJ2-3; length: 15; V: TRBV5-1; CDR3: CASSKSPDSTDTQYF
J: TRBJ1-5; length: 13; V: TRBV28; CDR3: CASRGNRNQPQHF
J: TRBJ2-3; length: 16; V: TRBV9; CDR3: CASSVGGGGGTDTQYF
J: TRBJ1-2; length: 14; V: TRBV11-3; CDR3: CASSPQQGFWGYTF
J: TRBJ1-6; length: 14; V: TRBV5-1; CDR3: CASSLALGNSPLHF
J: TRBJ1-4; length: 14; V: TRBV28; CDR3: CASSSGVPAEKLFF
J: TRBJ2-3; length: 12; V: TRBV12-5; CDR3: CASGIGPDTQYF
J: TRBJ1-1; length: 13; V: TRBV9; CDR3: CASSSAPNTEAFF
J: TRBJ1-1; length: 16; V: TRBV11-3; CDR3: CASSPQVGVVNTEAFF
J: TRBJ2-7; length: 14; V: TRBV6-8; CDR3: CAISQGDRSYEQYF
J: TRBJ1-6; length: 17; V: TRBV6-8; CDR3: CASSYTPPGGRNSPLHF
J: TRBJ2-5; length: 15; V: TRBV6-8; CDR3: CASSTHGGGEETQYF
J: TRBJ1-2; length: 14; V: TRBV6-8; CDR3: CASVSGSRVDGYTF
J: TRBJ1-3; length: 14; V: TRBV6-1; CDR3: CASSEGVSGNTIYF
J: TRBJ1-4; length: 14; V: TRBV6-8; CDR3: CASSPLGYNEKLFF